The rows below give T cell receptor beta chains drawn from one sample of a study of early T cells in non-severe SARS-CoV-2 infection. TCRdb re-analysed the 5' RACE reads in MiXCR, keeping a single row per CDR3 protein. The table shows almost 45,000 distinct CDR3 sequences, with roughly 6.2% occurring only once. Sequenced input: whole blood. All receptors derive from an adult who was a healthcare worker with PCR-confirmed SARS-CoV-2 infection or an uninfected control (not recorded which). Each CDR3 is given with its conserved first and last residue.

cdr3_aa	j_call	cdr3_length	v_call
CASSSGTEYDEQYF	TRBJ2-7	14	TRBV5-5
CASSVGQGAGNEQFF	TRBJ2-1	15	TRBV5-1
CASRPQGGGYGYTF	TRBJ1-2	14	TRBV28
CASSLSVGVGYNEQFF	TRBJ2-1	16	TRBV7-8
CASSFGGMGEETQYF	TRBJ2-5	15	TRBV28
CATSKQRGDADTQYF	TRBJ2-3	15	TRBV24-1
CASSPLGTSYSTDTQYF	TRBJ2-3	17	TRBV4-1
CSASEGGPLADTQYF	TRBJ2-3	15	TRBV20-1
CSATYPEAVEAFF	TRBJ1-1	13	TRBV20-1
CSCPGQGNEKLFF	TRBJ1-4	13	TRBV20-1
CSATLGGATGEQYF	TRBJ2-7	14	TRBV20-1
CASSPNTDTQYF	TRBJ2-3	12	TRBV27
CASSLGDLNREKLFF	TRBJ1-4	15	TRBV5-1
CASSPTRDSTGYTF	TRBJ1-2	14	TRBV5-1
CASSAKGSVYGYTF	TRBJ1-2	14	TRBV6-1
CASSRGANEKLFF	TRBJ1-4	13	TRBV14
CASSPRLLTNQPQHF	TRBJ1-5	15	TRBV5-5
CASRRTPDNNEKLFF	TRBJ1-4	15	TRBV7-6
CASSVGTGGSYEQYF	TRBJ2-7	15	TRBV5-5
CASSPMYQGIITEAFF	TRBJ1-1	16	TRBV28
CASSLEGQGTYEQYF	TRBJ2-7	15	TRBV11-2
CASSKRGVTDTQYF	TRBJ2-3	14	TRBV7-6
CASSPQAGRELFF	TRBJ2-2	13	TRBV18
CASSQTSTPLEKLFF	TRBJ1-4	15	TRBV14
CASNPGTGGREQYF	TRBJ2-7	14	TRBV6-5
CASSRHGTYSYEQYF	TRBJ2-7	15	TRBV5-4
CASSTATSPELFF	TRBJ2-2	13	TRBV28
CASSQNRDSSGYTF	TRBJ1-2	14	TRBV3-2
CASSNRVATEAFF	TRBJ1-1	13	TRBV6-2/TRBV6-3
CASSTELLRGTEAFF	TRBJ1-1	15	TRBV28
CAWSGGIWGKNIQYF	TRBJ2-4	15	TRBV30
CASSRDRNTEAFF	TRBJ1-1	13	TRBV5-6
CASSVAAGTENTEAFF	TRBJ1-1	16	TRBV9
CASSETDYNSPLHF	TRBJ1-6	14	TRBV6-1
CASSLKGSNEKLFF	TRBJ1-4	14	TRBV28
CAWSVQQYNSPLHF	TRBJ1-6	14	TRBV30
CASSLSYSGTENYGYTF	TRBJ1-2	17	TRBV27
CSARADSKVETQYF	TRBJ2-5	14	TRBV20-1
CASSLAGASTDTQYF	TRBJ2-3	15	TRBV12-3/TRBV12-4